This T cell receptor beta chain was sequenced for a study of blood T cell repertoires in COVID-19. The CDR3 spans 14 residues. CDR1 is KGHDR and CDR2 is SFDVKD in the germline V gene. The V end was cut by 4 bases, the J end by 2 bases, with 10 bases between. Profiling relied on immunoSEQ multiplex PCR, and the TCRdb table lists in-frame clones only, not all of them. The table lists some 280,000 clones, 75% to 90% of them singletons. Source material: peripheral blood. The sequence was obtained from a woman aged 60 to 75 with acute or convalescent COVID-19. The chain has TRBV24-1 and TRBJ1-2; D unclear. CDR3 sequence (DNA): TGTGCCACCAGTGAGGCCACAGACAACTATGGCTACACCTTC. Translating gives CATSEATDNYGYTF.